The sequence of this T cell receptor beta chain was determined in a study of blood T cell repertoires in COVID-19. Overall study context: Researchers got acute and convalescent COVID-19 samples from the United States, Italy and Spain.

TCRdb's copy holds only in-frame clones and misses some; the assay was immunoSEQ multiplex PCR. The table records around 340,000 clones, roughly 90% of them present only once. This clonotype was obtained from a woman in her thirties who had been exposed to COVID-19. Sequenced input: PBMCs or T cells enriched from blood (not recorded which).

CDR3 in DNA: TGTGCCAGCCTGGACAGGGGGCATTCACCCCTCCACTTT. Translation: CASLDRGHSPLHF. This chain connects TRBV19 to TRBJ1-6; 11 bases agree with TRBD1. The CDR3 has 13 residues. CDR1 and CDR2 (germline): LNHDA, SQIVND (reference sequence). V was pared by 9 bases and J by 8 bases, with 3 bases of the junction left unmatched.